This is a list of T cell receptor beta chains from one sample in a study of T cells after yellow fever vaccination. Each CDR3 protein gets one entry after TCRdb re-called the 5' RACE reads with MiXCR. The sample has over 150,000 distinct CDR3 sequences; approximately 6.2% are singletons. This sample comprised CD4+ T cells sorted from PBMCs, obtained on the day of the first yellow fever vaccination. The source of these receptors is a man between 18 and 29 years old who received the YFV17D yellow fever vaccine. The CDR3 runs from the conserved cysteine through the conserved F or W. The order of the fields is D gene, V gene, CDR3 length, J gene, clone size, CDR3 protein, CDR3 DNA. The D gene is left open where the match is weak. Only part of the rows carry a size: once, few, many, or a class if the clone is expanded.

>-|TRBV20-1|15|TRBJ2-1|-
CSARSYIIPGNEQFF
TGCAGTGCTAGGTCTTATATTATCCCCGGCAATGAGCAGTTCTTC
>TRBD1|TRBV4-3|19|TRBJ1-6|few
CASSQYRGLQSSYNSPLHF
TGCGCCAGCAGCCAGTACAGGGGGCTCCAAAGCTCCTATAATTCACCCCTCCACTTT
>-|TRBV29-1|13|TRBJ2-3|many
CSASDSRTDTQYF
TGCAGCGCGTCTGACAGCCGCACAGATACGCAGTATTTT
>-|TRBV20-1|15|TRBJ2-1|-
CSARDMGSGAEKQFF
TGCAGTGCTAGAGATATGGGATCGGGGGCCGAAAAGCAGTTCTTC
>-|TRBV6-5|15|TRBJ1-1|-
CASSYIKKGPLEAFF
TGTGCCAGCAGTTATATCAAAAAGGGGCCACTTGAAGCTTTCTTT
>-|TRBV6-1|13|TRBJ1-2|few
CASSGPGSYGYTF
TGTGCCAGCAGTGGGCCAGGTTCCTATGGCTACACCTTC
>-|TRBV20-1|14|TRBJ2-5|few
CSGWPLGGRETQYF
TGCAGTGGTTGGCCCCTCGGGGGGCGAGAGACCCAGTACTTC
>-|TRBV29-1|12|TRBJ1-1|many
CSVTRLNTEAFF
TGCAGCGTAACCCGTTTGAACACTGAAGCTTTCTTT
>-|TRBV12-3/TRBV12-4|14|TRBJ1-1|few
CASSLGSQGTEAFF
TGTGCCAGCAGTTTAGGTTCCCAGGGGACTGAAGCTTTCTTT
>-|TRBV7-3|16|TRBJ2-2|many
CASSLTRTPDTGELFF
TGTGCCAGCAGCCTTACTCGGACTCCAGACACCGGGGAGCTGTTTTTT
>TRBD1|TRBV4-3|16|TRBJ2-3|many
CASSPGTVGNSDTQYF
TGCGCCAGCAGCCCGGGGACAGTTGGGAACTCAGATACGCAGTATTTT
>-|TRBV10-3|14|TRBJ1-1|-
CAITETGLNTEAFF
TGTGCCATCACTGAGACAGGCTTGAACACTGAAGCTTTCTTT
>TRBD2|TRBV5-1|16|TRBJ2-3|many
CASSLGTSGSTDTQYF
TGCGCCAGCAGCCTTGGGACTAGCGGGTCCACAGATACGCAGTATTTT
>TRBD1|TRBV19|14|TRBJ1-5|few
CASHERGPDQPQHF
TGTGCCAGTCACGAGAGGGGGCCTGATCAGCCCCAGCATTTT
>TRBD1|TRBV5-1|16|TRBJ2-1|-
CASSADQGASYNEQFF
TGCGCCAGCAGCGCGGACCAGGGGGCTTCCTACAATGAGCAGTTCTTC
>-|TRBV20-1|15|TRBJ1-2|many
CSARESGTSIYGYTF
TGCAGTGCTAGAGAAAGCGGGACGTCCATCTATGGCTACACCTTC
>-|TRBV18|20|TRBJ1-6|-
CASSPPGPRGVREPNSPLHF
TGTGCCAGCTCACCACCGGGCCCCCGAGGGGTAAGGGAACCTAATTCACCCCTCCACTTT
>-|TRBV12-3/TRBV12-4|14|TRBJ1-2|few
CASSIAGIGYGYTF
TGTGCCAGCAGTATTGCAGGGATCGGCTATGGCTACACCTTC
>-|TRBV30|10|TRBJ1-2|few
CAALEPGYTF
TGTGCCGCCCTCGAACCCGGCTACACCTTC
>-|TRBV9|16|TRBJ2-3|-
CASSGVAETYTDTQYF
TGTGCCAGCAGCGGGGTAGCGGAGACCTACACAGATACGCAGTATTTT
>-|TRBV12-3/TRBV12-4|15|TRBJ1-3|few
CATDMGRNSGNTIYF
TGTGCCACCGACATGGGACGCAACTCTGGAAACACCATATATTTT
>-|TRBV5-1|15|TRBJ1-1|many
CASSPLGAGDTEAFF
TGCGCCAGCAGCCCCCTCGGGGCTGGGGACACTGAAGCTTTCTTT